The 9 T cell receptor beta chains below were found in one sample sequenced in a study of T cell responses to AZD1222 COVID-19 vaccine. Libraries were prepared by immunoSEQ multiplex PCR; TCRdb keeps only in-frame clonotypes and omits some of them. The data show 95,000 to 150,000 clones, with 87% seen just once and approximately 9.3% held by the top ten. The specimen comprised peripheral blood, sampled on day 0 of AZD1222 vaccination. The origin of the receptors is an adult in good health.

V gene TRBV7-9 combines with J gene TRBJ2-5, with D possibly matching TRBD2 (6 bases). Trimming took 3 bases from V and 1 from J, leaving 9 bases between them. This CDR3 spans 14 amino acids. Germline CDR1 is SEHNR and CDR2 is FQNEAQ (reference sequence). CDR3 protein: CASSLWDFQETQYF. Written as DNA, the CDR3 is TGTGCCAGCAGCTTGTGGGACTTCCAAGAGACCCAGTACTTC.

The chain couples TRBV18 to TRBJ2-7; 9 bases agree with TRBD1. CDR3 size: 13 residues. The germline CDR1 and CDR2 sequences are KGHSH and LQKENI. The junction had 4 bases not matched to a gene; V was cut back by 6 bases and J by 4 bases. The CDR3 DNA reads TGTGCCAGCTCCCGCGACAGGGGGTACGAGCAGTACTTC. Its protein is CASSRDRGYEQYF. Full variable domain (outside the CDR3, taken from reference TRBV18 and TRBJ2-7): NAGVMQNPRHLVRRRGQEARLRCSPMKGHSHVYWYRQLPEEGLKFMVYLQKENIIDESGMPKERFSAEFPKEGPSILRIQQVVRGDSAAYFCASSRDRGYEQYFGPGTRLTVT.

This rearrangement joins TRBV11-3 to TRBJ2-3; D unclear. Germline CDR1 is SGHNT and CDR2 is YENEEA. Trimming took off 2 bases at V and 2 bases at J, with 14 bases between the two ends. The CDR3 totals 16 residues. CDR3 loop: CASSLFSRSHTDTQYF. In DNA, the CDR3 is TGTGCCAGCAGCTTATTTAGCCGGTCCCACACAGATACGCAGTATTTT. Filled out from reference TRBV11-3 and TRBJ2-3, the complete variable domain reads EAGVVQSPRYKIIEKKQPVAFWCNPISGHNTLYWYLQNLGQGPELLIRYENEEAVDDSQLPKDRFSAERLKGVDSTLKIQPAELGDSAVYLCASSLFSRSHTDTQYFGPGTRLTVL.

CDR3 in amino acids: CASSLGAGGNTPDTQYF. The DNA for the CDR3 is TGCGCCAGCAGCTTGGGGGCGGGGGGGAACACACCAGATACGCAGTATTTT. The chain recombines TRBV5-1 with TRBJ2-3; 9 bases fit TRBD2. CDR1 and CDR2 (germline): SGHRS, YFSETQ. The CDR3 contains 17 residues. Trimming removed 0 bases from V and 4 bases from J; junction bases left unmatched: 9. Supplemented by reference TRBV5-1 and TRBJ2-3, the full variable domain reads KAGVTQTPRYLIKTRGQQVTLSCSPISGHRSVSWYQQTPGQGLQFLFEYFSETQRNKGNFPGRFSGRQFSNSRSEMNVSTLELGDSALYLCASSLGAGGNTPDTQYFGPGTRLTVL.

This clone was seen once. The chain recombines TRBV5-1 with TRBJ1-1; 7 bases match TRBD1. Trimming cost V 5 bases and J 2 bases; bases outside gene matches: 6. Per germline, CDR1 SGHRS and CDR2 YFSETQ. This CDR3 has 14 residues. The DNA of the CDR3 is TGCGCCAGCAGTCGTGACAGGGTAAACACTGAAGCTTTCTTT. This codes for CASSRDRVNTEAFF.

The CDR3 nucleotides read TGTGCCAGCAGTGGCGGGACAGGAGATAATTCACCCCTCCACTTT. Its protein is CASSGGTGDNSPLHF. The chain couples TRBV2 to TRBJ1-6; 8 bases agree with TRBD1. Looked up from germline, CDR1 is SNHLY and CDR2 is FYNNEI. V shed 4 bases and J 5 bases; nucleotides not matched to a gene: 4. The CDR3 is made up of 15 amino acids.

The CDR3 DNA follows: TGTGCCAGCAGCTTAGGAAGAGGGAACACCGGGGAGCTGTTTTTT. This codes for CASSLGRGNTGELFF. V usage is TRBV7-3 and J usage is TRBJ2-2; D unclear. The CDR3 extends over 15 amino acids. V lost 2 bases and J 1 base, leaving 8 bases between the germline ends. The germline V gene encodes CDR1 SGHTA and CDR2 FQGTGA.

V usage is TRBV30 and J usage is TRBJ2-7; a weak D match, TRBD2 (6 bases). This CDR3 contains 13 residues. The germline V gene has CDR1 GTSNPN and CDR2 SVGIG (reference sequence). With 0 bases removed from V and 3 bases from J, the gap between germline ends came to 9 bases. This chain's CDR3 is CAWSVGEVYEQYF. CDR3 coding DNA: TGTGCCTGGAGTGTAGGGGAGGTCTACGAGCAGTACTTC.

V is TRBV14 and J is TRBJ1-6; D is possibly TRBD1 (6 bases). V was cut by 6 bases and J by 7 bases, with 16 bases left in between. CDR1 and CDR2 from the germline V gene are SGHDN and FVKESK. The CDR3 totals 15 residues. As DNA, the CDR3 is TGTGCCAGCAGGGGATCAACAGGGTACAATTCACCCCTCCACTTT. Translating gives CASRGSTGYNSPLHF.